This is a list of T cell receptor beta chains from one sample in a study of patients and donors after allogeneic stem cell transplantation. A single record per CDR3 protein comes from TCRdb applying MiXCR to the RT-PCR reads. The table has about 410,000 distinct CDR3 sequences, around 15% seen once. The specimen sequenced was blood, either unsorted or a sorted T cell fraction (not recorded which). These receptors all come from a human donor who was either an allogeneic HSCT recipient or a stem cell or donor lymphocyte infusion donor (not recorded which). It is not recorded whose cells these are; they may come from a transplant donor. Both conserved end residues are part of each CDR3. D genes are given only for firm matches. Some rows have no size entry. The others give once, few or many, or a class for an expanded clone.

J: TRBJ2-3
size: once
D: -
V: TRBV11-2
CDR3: CASSPPGEPDTQYF
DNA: TGTGCCAGCAGCCCGCCGGGCGAACCAGATACGCAGTATTTT

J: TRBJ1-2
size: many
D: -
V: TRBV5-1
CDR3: CASSRLSGGGYTF
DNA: TGCGCCAGCAGCCGACTTTCGGGCGGAGGCTACACCTTC

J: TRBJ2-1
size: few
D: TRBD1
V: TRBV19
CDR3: CASSIDRGRNEQFF
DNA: TGTGCCAGTAGTATCGACAGGGGGCGAAATGAGCAGTTCTTC

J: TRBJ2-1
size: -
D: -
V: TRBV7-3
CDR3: CASSPLGRLTGSYNEQFF
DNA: TGTGCCAGCAGCCCCCTGGGGAGGTTGACAGGCTCCTACAATGAGCAGTTCTTC

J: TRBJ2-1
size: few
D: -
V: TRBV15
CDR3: CATSRETLGSYNEQFF
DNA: TGTGCCACCAGCAGAGAAACCCTGGGCTCCTACAATGAGCAGTTCTTC

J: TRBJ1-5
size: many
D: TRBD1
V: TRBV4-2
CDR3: CASSLLTGQGNQPQHF
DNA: TGTGCCAGCAGCCTCTTAACGGGACAGGGTAATCAGCCCCAGCATTTT

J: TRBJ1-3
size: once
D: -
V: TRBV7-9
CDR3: CASSLNGQSTGNTIYF
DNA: TGTGCCAGCAGCTTAAATGGACAGAGCACAGGAAACACCATATATTTT

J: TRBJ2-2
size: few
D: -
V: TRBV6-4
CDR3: CASERGRTGELFF
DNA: TGTGCCAGCGAGAGGGGCCGTACCGGGGAGCTGTTTTTT

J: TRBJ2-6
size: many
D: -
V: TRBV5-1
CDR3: CASSQGSGANVLTF
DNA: TGCGCCAGCAGCCAGGGCTCTGGGGCCAACGTCCTGACTTTC

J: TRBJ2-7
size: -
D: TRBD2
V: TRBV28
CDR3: CASSLGLAELYEQYF
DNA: TGTGCCAGCAGTTTAGGACTAGCGGAACTCTACGAGCAGTACTTC

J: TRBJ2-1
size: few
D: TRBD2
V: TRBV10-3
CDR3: CAISKGTSGRVNEQFF
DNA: TGTGCCATCAGTAAAGGGACTAGCGGGAGGGTCAATGAGCAGTTCTTC

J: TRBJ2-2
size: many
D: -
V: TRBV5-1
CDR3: CASSVKGTGELFF
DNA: TGCGCCAGCAGCGTAAAGGGGACCGGGGAGCTGTTTTTT

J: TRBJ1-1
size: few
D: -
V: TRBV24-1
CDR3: CATSDSLQGPNTEAFF
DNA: TGTGCCACCAGTGATTCCCTTCAGGGGCCGAACACTGAAGCTTTCTTT

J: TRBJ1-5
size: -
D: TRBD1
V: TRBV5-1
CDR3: CASSLGPGTGGGFWQPQHF
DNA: TGCGCCAGCAGCTTGGGTCCCGGGACAGGGGGCGGTTTTTGGCAGCCCCAGCATTTT

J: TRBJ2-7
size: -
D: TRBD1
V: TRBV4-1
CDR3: CASSQPTSGQGAGQYF
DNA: TGCGCCAGCAGCCAACCCACCTCGGGACAGGGGGCTGGGCAGTACTTC

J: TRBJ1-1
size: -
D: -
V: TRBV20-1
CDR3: CSAKSNPNDEAFF
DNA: TGCAGTGCGAAATCGAACCCGAACGATGAAGCTTTCTTT

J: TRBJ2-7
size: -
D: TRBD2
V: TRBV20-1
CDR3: CSAGTSAPSSYEQYF
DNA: TGCAGTGCTGGAACTAGCGCCCCGAGCTCCTACGAGCAGTACTTC

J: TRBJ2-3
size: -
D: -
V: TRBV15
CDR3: CATSRNTDTQYF
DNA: TGTGCCACCAGCAGGAACACAGATACGCAGTATTTT

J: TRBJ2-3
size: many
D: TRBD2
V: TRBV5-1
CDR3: CASSLPGTSESTDTQYF
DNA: TGCGCCAGCAGCCTCCCCGGGACTAGCGAAAGCACAGATACGCAGTATTTT

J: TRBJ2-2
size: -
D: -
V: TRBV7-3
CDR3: CASSLTSTNTGELFF
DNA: TGTGCCAGCAGCTTAACCAGCACGAACACCGGGGAGCTGTTTTTT

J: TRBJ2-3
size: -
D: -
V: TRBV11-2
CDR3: CASSSTGGSTDTQYF
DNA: TGTGCCAGCAGCTCCACCGGTGGTTCCACAGATACGCAGTATTTT

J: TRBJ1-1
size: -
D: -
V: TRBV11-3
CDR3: CASSAPGLGNTEAFF
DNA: TGTGCCAGCAGCGCCCCGGGGTTGGGGAACACTGAAGCTTTCTTT

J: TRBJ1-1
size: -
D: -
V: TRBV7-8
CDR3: CASSSAGEGTEAFF
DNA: TGTGCCAGCAGCTCTGCAGGGGAGGGCACTGAAGCTTTCTTT

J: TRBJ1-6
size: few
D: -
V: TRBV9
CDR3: CASSVVGEGSPLHF
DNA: TGTGCCAGCAGCGTAGTCGGAGAAGGTTCACCCCTCCACTTT

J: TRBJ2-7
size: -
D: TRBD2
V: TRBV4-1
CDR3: CASSQRSSGGFEQYF
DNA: TGCGCCAGCAGCCAGCGTTCTAGCGGGGGGTTCGAGCAGTACTTC

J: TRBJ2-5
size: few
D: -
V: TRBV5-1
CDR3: CASSPGAPETQYF
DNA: TGCGCCAGCAGCCCTGGGGCCCCAGAGACCCAGTACTTC

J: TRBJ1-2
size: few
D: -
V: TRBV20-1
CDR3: CSAPLPGDYGYTF
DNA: TGCAGTGCCCCCCTCCCTGGGGACTATGGCTACACCTTC

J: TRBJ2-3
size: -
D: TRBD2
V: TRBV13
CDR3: CASSLGLAASGHTQYF
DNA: TGTGCCAGCAGCCTCGGACTAGCGGCCTCTGGGCATACGCAGTATTTT

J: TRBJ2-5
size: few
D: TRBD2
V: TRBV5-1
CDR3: CASSLRLAEETQYF
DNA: TGCGCCAGCAGTTTGCGACTAGCGGAAGAGACCCAGTACTTC

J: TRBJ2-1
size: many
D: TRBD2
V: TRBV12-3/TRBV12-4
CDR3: CASTLGLAGELGYNEQFF
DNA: TGTGCCAGCACCCTGGGGCTAGCGGGAGAGCTGGGATACAATGAGCAGTTCTTC

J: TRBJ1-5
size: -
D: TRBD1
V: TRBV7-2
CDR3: CASSFQGERGNQPQHF
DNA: TGTGCCAGCAGCTTTCAGGGGGAGAGGGGCAATCAGCCCCAGCATTTT

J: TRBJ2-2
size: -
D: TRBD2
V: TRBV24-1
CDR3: CATRTSSTGELFF
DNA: TGTGCCACCAGGACTAGCAGCACCGGGGAGCTGTTTTTT

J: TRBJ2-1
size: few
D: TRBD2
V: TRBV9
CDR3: CASSVVAGGPPTEQFF
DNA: TGTGCCAGCAGCGTAGTTGCGGGAGGGCCTCCGACTGAGCAGTTCTTC

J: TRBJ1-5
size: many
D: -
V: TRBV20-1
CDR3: CSASQGGEQPQHF
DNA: TGCAGTGCTAGTCAGGGAGGCGAACAGCCCCAGCATTTT

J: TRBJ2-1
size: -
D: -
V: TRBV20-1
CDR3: CSAREGARNEQFF
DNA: TGCAGTGCTAGAGAGGGGGCGAGGAATGAGCAGTTCTTC

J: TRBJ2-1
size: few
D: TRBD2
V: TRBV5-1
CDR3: CASSLHFSSGRSYNEQFF
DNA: TGCGCCAGCAGCTTGCACTTTTCTAGCGGGAGATCCTACAATGAGCAGTTCTTC

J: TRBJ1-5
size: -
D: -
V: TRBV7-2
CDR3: CASSPEGGLHQPQHF
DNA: TGTGCCAGCAGCCCGGAGGGTGGCTTGCATCAGCCCCAGCATTTT

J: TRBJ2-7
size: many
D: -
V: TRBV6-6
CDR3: CASSFLGQEQYF
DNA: TGTGCCAGCAGTTTCCTCGGACAGGAGCAGTACTTC

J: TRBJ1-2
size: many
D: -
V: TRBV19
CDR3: CASRDNYGYTF
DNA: TGTGCCAGTAGGGACAACTATGGCTACACCTTC

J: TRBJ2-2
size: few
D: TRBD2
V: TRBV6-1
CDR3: CASRPLAGHGELFF
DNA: TGTGCCAGCAGACCTCTAGCGGGACACGGGGAGCTGTTTTTT

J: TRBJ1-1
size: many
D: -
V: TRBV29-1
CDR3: CSGFRQAPNTEAFF
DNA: TGCAGCGGTTTCCGACAGGCCCCGAACACTGAAGCTTTCTTT